One sample yielded the 27 T cell receptor beta chains listed below, sequenced in a study of blood T cell dynamics during melanoma immunotherapy (TCRdb year 2020). The receptor library was made with the immunoSEQ multiplex PCR assay. Not all clones reach the TCRdb copy of this immuneACCESS table, which keeps in-frame sequences only. Checked studies attribute under half of the gap to unresolved V genes and leave the rest unexplained. The table for this sample lists approximately 7,000 clones; around four fifths of them were counted only once. In total, the top ten clones hold 36% of the sample. In the paper's terms, the time point label means: pre-treatment baseline. Sequencing used blood, obtained from a patient treated with checkpoint blockade. The receptors shown here come from a human donor with melanoma. Some clones in this sample may be carry-over from other donors' samples.

J is TRBJ2-5 and V is TRBV21-1; no DNA check was done on the table's D call, TRBD2. TRBV21-1 is a documented pseudogene. CDR3 length: 12 residues. CDR3 residues: CASSKPNRTQYF. The CDR3 DNA reads TGTGCCAGCAGCAAACCGAATAGGACCCAGTACTTC.

The V gene is TRBV29-1, the J gene TRBJ2-5, with 9 positions matching TRBD2. The CDR3 spans 16 residues. CDR1 is SQVTM and CDR2 is ANQGSEA in the germline V gene. Germline trimming cut 6 bases from V and 7 bases from J; bases unmatched to any gene: 18. The CDR3 reads CSVPTGPSGERGTQYF. The CDR3 DNA is TGCAGCGTCCCCACCGGGCCTAGCGGGGAAAGGGGGACCCAGTACTTC.

This sequence joins TRBV19 and TRBJ2-3, with D uncertain. The germline V and J ends were trimmed by 9 bases and 0 bases, with 16 bases remaining between them. This CDR3 is built from 15 residues. Germline V gene sequence: CDR1 LNHDA, CDR2 SQIVND (reference sequence). CDR3 coding DNA: TGTGCCAGCGCGGACCGTACCTCTAGCACAGATACGCAGTATTTT. It codes for CASADRTSSTDTQYF.

This chain connects TRBV7-2 to TRBJ1-6; unclear D gene. The germline gives CDR1 SGHTA, CDR2 FQGNSA. The length of the CDR3 is 14 residues. V lost 3 bases, J lost 8 bases, and 11 bases lay in between. CDR3 residues: CASSFTYYDSPLHF. CDR3 bases: TGTGCCAGCAGCTTTACATATTATGATTCACCCCTCCACTTT.

This clone was recorded only once. The V and J genes are TRBV9 and TRBJ2-3; D ambiguous. Trimming took off 0 bases at V and 1 base at J, with 9 bases between the two ends. Germline V lookup: CDR1 SGDLS, CDR2 YYNGEE. The CDR3 runs to 15 residues. CDR3 in amino acids: CASSVGWFGTDTQYF. The DNA of the CDR3 is TGTGCCAGCAGCGTAGGATGGTTTGGCACAGATACGCAGTATTTT.

This clone was seen only once. J is TRBJ2-2 and V is TRBV5-1, with D perhaps given as TRBD1 or TRBD2 (5 bases each). The CDR3 covers 14 residues. V lost 5 bases and J 4 bases, leaving 12 bases between the germline ends. Germline CDR1 SGHRS, CDR2 YFSETQ. For the CDR3, the DNA is TGCGCCAGCAGAGGGGACGCTGCCACCGGGGAGCTGTTTTTT. Amino acids: CASRGDAATGELFF.

The chain uses TRBV7-9 and TRBJ1-1; no clear D gene. The germline V gene encodes CDR1 SEHNR and CDR2 FQNEAQ (reference sequence). Trimming removed 1 base at V and 3 bases at J, with 9 bases between. The CDR3 covers 14 residues. Here the CDR3 reads CASSLGSMDTEAFF. In DNA form, the CDR3 reads TGTGCCAGCAGCTTAGGTTCGATGGACACTGAAGCTTTCTTT.

The rearrangement joins TRBV9 to TRBJ2-2, with 10 bases lining up with TRBD2. This CDR3 region has 18 residues. V shed 0 bases, J shed 1 base, and the junction held 6 bases outside the gene matches. Germline V gene lookup returns CDR1 SGDLS and CDR2 YYNGEE. CDR3 sequence (DNA): TGTGCCAGCAGCGTAGGGGTTAGCGGGGGGATGAACACCGGGGAGCTGTTTTTT. The encoded protein is CASSVGVSGGMNTGELFF.

The chain is built from TRBV30 and TRBJ2-2; 9 bases map to TRBD1. Per the germline V gene, CDR1 is GTSNPN and CDR2 is SVGIG (reference sequence). This CDR3 contains 14 residues. J gave up 6 bases and V 5 bases, and 7 bases lay outside the gene matches. The CDR3 reads CAWGTGGLAGELFF. CDR3 bases: TGTGCCTGGGGAACAGGGGGCTTAGCCGGGGAGCTGTTTTTT.

This clone was found a few times. V is TRBV2 and J is TRBJ1-5; TRBD1 is a possible D gene (5 bases). The V gene's germline CDR1 is SNHLY and CDR2 FYNNEI. The V and J ends lost 6 bases and 8 bases respectively, with 11 bases between them. The CDR3 has 12 residues. CDR3 sequence: CASRGDSEPQHF. In DNA form, the CDR3 reads TGTGCCAGCAGGGGAGACAGCGAGCCCCAGCATTTT.

This rearrangement joins TRBV11-3 to TRBJ2-5, with TRBD2 identical over 8 bases. The better agreement between TRBJ2-7 and the DNA end casts doubt on the J call. Germline CDR1 is SGHNT and CDR2 is YENEEA. This CDR3 is 13 amino acids long. CDR3 DNA sequence: TGTGCCAGCAGCTTTGGACTAGCTGGCGAGCAGTACTTC. Its protein product is CASSFGLAGEQYF.

The CDR3 DNA is TGCGCCAGCAGCCTCGGGACAGGGGGCACAGATACGCAGTATTTT. It is translated as CASSLGTGGTDTQYF. The chain recombines TRBV5-1 with TRBJ2-3; 10 bases align to TRBD1. Per germline, CDR1 SGHRS and CDR2 YFSETQ. V shed 4 bases, J shed 1 base, and the junction held 3 bases outside the gene matches. This CDR3 is built from 15 residues.

The rearrangement joins TRBV2 to TRBJ1-4, with D unresolved. The CDR3 length is 12 residues. Germline V gives CDR1 SNHLY, CDR2 FYNNEI. The V end lost 2 bases, the J end lost 10 bases, and 8 bases lay between the germline ends. The DNA for the CDR3 is TGTGCCAGCAGTGAACGTGAGGGAAAACTGTTTTTT. Encoded protein: CASSEREGKLFF.

J is TRBJ1-6 and V is TRBV5-1; D not certain. V lost 2 bases to trimming and J lost 7 bases, with 13 bases between them. Germline-derived CDR1 and CDR2 are SGHRS and YFSETQ. This CDR3 contains 15 residues. The CDR3 DNA is TGCGCCAGCAGCTTAAGGGCAGACGAGAATTCACCCCTCCACTTT. Translated, it gives CASSLRADENSPLHF.

The chain combines TRBV5-1 with TRBJ2-3, with 8 bases lining up with TRBD1. After removal of 4 bases from V and 2 bases from J, the junction contained 6 bases not matched to a gene. In germline, CDR1 is SGHRS, CDR2 YFSETQ. The CDR3 spans 15 residues. This CDR3 is CASSKPGQVTDTQYF. The CDR3 nucleotides are TGCGCCAGCAGCAAGCCGGGACAGGTCACAGATACGCAGTATTTT. Drawing the rest from reference TRBV5-1 and TRBJ2-3, the complete variable domain is KAGVTQTPRYLIKTRGQQVTLSCSPISGHRSVSWYQQTPGQGLQFLFEYFSETQRNKGNFPGRFSGRQFSNSRSEMNVSTLELGDSALYLCASSKPGQVTDTQYFGPGTRLTVL.

The chain is built from TRBV2 and TRBJ1-6; 8 bases are a match to TRBD1. In germline, CDR1 is SNHLY, CDR2 FYNNEI. Trimming cost V 6 bases and J 3 bases; bases outside gene matches: 13. This CDR3 has 18 residues. This chain's CDR3 is CASSRTGSSQNYNSPLHF. The CDR3 DNA follows: TGTGCCAGCAGCCGGACAGGGTCCAGTCAAAACTATAATTCACCCCTCCACTTT.

V and J are TRBV7-3 and TRBJ2-2, with TRBD2 identical over 8 bases. Trimming took 4 bases from V and 5 from J; bases not matched to a gene: 6. Germline V gene data show CDR1 as SGHTA and CDR2 as FQGTGA. CDR3 length equals 15 residues. CDR3 loop: CASSSLAGGTGELFF. The DNA of the CDR3 is TGTGCCAGCAGCTCTCTCGCGGGAGGAACCGGGGAGCTGTTTTTT. The whole variable domain, remainder taken from reference TRBV7-3 and TRBJ2-2, is GAGVSQTPSNKVTEKGKYVELRCDPISGHTALYWYRQSLGQGPEFLIYFQGTGAADDSGLPNDRFFAVRPEGSVSTLKIQRTERGDSAVYLCASSSLAGGTGELFFGEGSRLTVL.

The CDR3: CASSLTGLGEQYF. CDR3 in DNA: TGTGCCAGCAGCCTGACAGGGCTTGGCGAGCAGTACTTC. The rearrangement joins TRBV7-9 to TRBJ2-7, with 7 bases that match TRBD1. Germline CDR1 is SEHNR and CDR2 is FQNEAQ (reference sequence). The CDR3 is 13 residues long. Losses at the gene ends were 5 bases for V and 6 bases for J; bases not matched to a gene: 7.

CDR3 coding DNA: TGCAGCGTTGCCGAGGGGGCGGACTATGGCTACACCTTC. This sequence encodes CSVAEGADYGYTF. This sequence joins TRBV29-1 and TRBJ1-2; TRBD1 aligns across 7 bases. Germline loops: CDR1 SQVTM, CDR2 ANQGSEA. The CDR3 totals 13 residues. V lost 4 bases and J lost 3; bases outside the gene matches: 5.

The chain has TRBV28 and TRBJ1-5; a weak D match, TRBD1 (6 bases). CDR1 MDHEN and CDR2 SYDVKM come from the germline V gene. CDR3 length equals 17 residues. V lost 7 bases to trimming and J lost 0 bases, with 19 bases between them. CDR3 residues: CASTFAGVPYSNQPQHF. Written as DNA, the CDR3 is TGTGCCAGCACCTTCGCAGGGGTGCCTTATAGCAATCAGCCCCAGCATTTT.

The V call is TRBV28, the J call TRBJ2-3; D is unclear. Deletions cut 8 bases from V and 3 bases from J, with 6 bases between. The length of the CDR3 is 11 residues. Germline V lookup: CDR1 MDHEN, CDR2 SYDVKM. The CDR3 spells CASGETDTQYF. The CDR3, as DNA: TGTGCCAGCGGCGAAACAGATACGCAGTATTTT.

The J gene is TRBJ1-1, the V gene TRBV5-1, with D hard to call. This CDR3 comprises 14 residues. Trimming shortened V by 0 bases and J by 1 base, and 7 bases separated the two germline ends. Germline values: CDR1 SGHRS, CDR2 YFSETQ. Here the CDR3 DNA reads TGCGCCAGCAGCTTGGACCTCCAGAACACTGAAGCTTTCTTT. It specifies CASSLDLQNTEAFF. Full variable domain (outside the CDR3, taken from reference TRBV5-1 and TRBJ1-1): KAGVTQTPRYLIKTRGQQVTLSCSPISGHRSVSWYQQTPGQGLQFLFEYFSETQRNKGNFPGRFSGRQFSNSRSEMNVSTLELGDSALYLCASSLDLQNTEAFFGQGTRLTVV.

V and J are TRBV10-3 and TRBJ1-1, with TRBD1 matching 11 bases. CDR3 length: 17 amino acids. The V segment lost 1 base and the J segment 0 bases; nucleotides outside the gene matches: 4. Germline CDR1 ENHRY, CDR2 SYGVKD. CDR3 in amino acids: CAISEWTGGRMNTEAFF. Here the CDR3 DNA reads TGTGCCATCAGTGAGTGGACAGGGGGCAGGATGAACACTGAAGCTTTCTTT.

The chain recombines TRBV11-2 with TRBJ2-1; tentatively, D is TRBD2 (6 bases). V lost 0 bases and J lost 10, with 10 bases in between. Germline CDR1 is SGHAT and CDR2 is FQNNGV. The CDR3 extends over 13 amino acids. CDR3 nucleotides: TGTGCCAGCAGCTTAGAACGGGGGACGGAGCAGTTCTTC. Translated, it gives CASSLERGTEQFF.

The V call is TRBV11-1, the J call TRBJ2-7; possibly TRBD1 for D (6 bases). Deletions cut 5 bases from V and 7 bases from J, with 24 bases between. CDR1 is SGHAT and CDR2 is FQDESV in the germline V gene (reference sequence). The CDR3 is 16 residues long. This CDR3 is CASSRRPDSPRGEQYF. The CDR3 region has the DNA TGTGCCAGCAGCCGGCGGCCGGACAGTCCACGGGGAGAGCAGTACTTC.

This clone rates as large. This chain uses TRBV18 with TRBJ2-1; D not resolved. Germline-derived CDR1 and CDR2 are KGHSH and LQKENI. Trimming took off 4 bases at V and 3 bases at J, with 10 bases between the two ends. The CDR3 totals 14 residues. As DNA, the CDR3 is TGTGCCAGCTCACGGCTGGGCGGCTACAATGAGCAGTTCTTC. This sequence encodes CASSRLGGYNEQFF.

The CDR3 is CASCDGTPNNSPLHF. The CDR3 DNA reads as TGTGCCAGCTGCGACGGGACACCTAATAATTCACCCCTCCACTTT. V gene TRBV18 combines with J gene TRBJ1-6; a weak D match, TRBD1 (6 bases). V was cut by 7 bases and J by 5 bases, with 15 bases left in between. The CDR3 loop spans 15 amino acids. CDR1 KGHSH and CDR2 LQKENI come from the germline V gene.